The T cell receptor (beta chain) under discussion was sequenced for a study of blood T cells in healthy people across ages. Study-wide results and caveats: Observed TCR beta diversity per million T cells went down as age went up. This fall followed a roughly linear course with age.

Germline values: CDR1 SEHNR, CDR2 FQNEAQ (reference sequence). Between the trimmed V and J ends, which lost 3 bases and 3 bases, there was a span of 8 bases. This CDR3 is 13 amino acids long. As regards this clonotype: Its antigen is not identified.

With a J-beta primer mix and a sample-barcoded 5' primer, a second PCR ran about 7 to 12 cycles. TCRdb re-called the 5' RACE reads with MiXCR, one entry per CDR3 protein. The sample includes hundreds of thousands of distinct CDR3 sequences, 55% to 75% of them seen just once. The sequencing sample was made of blood. The chain recombines TRBV7-9 with TRBJ2-5; D is uncertain. The TCR was taken from a man under 40 in good health. The CDR3 DNA is TGTGCCAGCAGCTTTCCATGGGAAGAGACCCAGTACTTC. This gives the protein CASSFPWEETQYF.